The next 21 T cell receptor beta chains were all read from a single sample in a study of tissue T cells after allogeneic stem cell transplantation (dated by TCRdb to between 2021 and 2023). Library preparation was by the immunoSEQ multiplex PCR assay. TCRdb carries this immuneACCESS record with in-frame sequences only. Its versions omit some clonotypes, under half of them owing to an unresolved V gene in the studies checked, with the rest unexplained. Across this sample there are about 15,000 clones, with roughly 72% seen only once. The ten most abundant clones make up around 0.93% of the sample. The specimen sequenced was spleen. These receptors originate from a female BALB/c mouse in good health. Regarding MHC type, mice of this strain are H2-d.

This clone was counted a single time. Gene names refer to mouse genes. The read stops 1 residue short of the end of the CDR3; the missing end is completed from the germline J gene. The chain couples TRBV13-3 to TRBJ2-5; 8 nucleotides line up with TRBD1. With V trimmed by 3 bases and J by 6 bases, 9 bases remained unmatched. Germline V CDR1 and CDR2: NNHDY, SYVADS. The CDR3 extends over 15 amino acids. CDR3 bases read: TGTGCCAGCAGTGGAGGAGGACAGGGAGGGGACACCCAGTAC. Residues: CASSGGGQGGDTQY. The complete CDR3 sequence is CASSGGGQGGDTQYF.

A remark on this clone: Gene names denote mouse genes. The DNA ends 1 residue before the CDR3 does, and the rest of the CDR3 is filled in from the germline J gene. The chain couples TRBV4 to TRBJ1-2; 10 bases match TRBD1. CDR3 length: 15 amino acids. After removal of 5 bases from V and 2 bases from J, the junction contained 5 bases not matched to a gene. CDR1 is LGHDT and CDR2 is YNNKQL in the germline V gene (reference sequence). Incomplete CDR3 DNA: TGTGCCAGCAGCCCCGGGACAGGGGCGAACTCCGACTACACC. Amino acid sequence: CASSPGTGANSDYT. The full CDR3 sequence reads CASSPGTGANSDYTF.

As concerns this clone: The gene names here belong to mouse. The CDR3 end is not reached by the read, which stops 1 residue before it; the germline J gene fills it in. The chain has TRBV1 and TRBJ2-7; 7 bases agree with TRBD1. CDR3 length: 13 residues. Germline V gene data show CDR1 as NSQYPW and CDR2 as LRSPGD (reference sequence). The V and J ends lost 1 base and 3 bases, in that order; junction bases with no gene match: 0. The CDR3 bases that were read are TGCACCTGCAGTGCAGGACAGGGCTATGAACAGTAC. Its protein is CTCSAGQGYEQY. The full CDR3 is CTCSAGQGYEQYF.

In the case of this clone: Gene names are mouse gene names. Read sequence stops 1 residue before the CDR3 end, and the germline J gene provides the missing end. The V gene is TRBV13-2, the J gene TRBJ1-2; a weak D match, TRBD1 (6 bases). Germline V gene data show CDR1 as NNHNN and CDR2 as SYGAGS (reference sequence). V lost 2 bases, J lost 0 bases, and 11 bases lay in between. The length of the CDR3 is 15 residues. Incomplete CDR3 DNA: TGTGCCAGCGGTGACAGGGGAGGATCAAACTCCGACTACACC. The encoded protein is CASGDRGGSNSDYT. In full, the CDR3 reads CASGDRGGSNSDYTF.

As concerns this clone: Gene names are mouse gene names. The CDR3 sequence: CASSIVSNERLFF. Partial CDR3 DNA: TGTGCCAGCAGTATAGTTTCCAACGAAAGATTATTT. This chain joins TRBV19 and TRBJ1-4; D is uncertain. Coverage ceases 1 residue before the CDR3 finishes, and the germline J gene fills in the end. CDR1 and CDR2 (germline): FNHDT, SITEND (reference sequence). CDR3 length equals 13 residues. The ends were cut back, 0 bases at V and 0 bases at J, with 0 bases in the middle.

Turning to this clone: Mouse germline and gene names are used. The sequence runs out 1 residue before the end of the CDR3; the remainder is reconstructed from the germline J gene. The chain links TRBV20 to TRBJ2-5, with D hard to call. Germline V gene data show CDR1 as GFQATS and CDR2 as STVNSAI. CDR3 size: 12 residues. Trimming removed 0 bases from V and 2 bases from J, with 3 bases in between. CDR3 DNA (partial): TGTGGTGCTAGGGACACCCAAGACACCCAGTAC. The encoded protein is CGARDTQDTQY. The full CDR3 protein is CGARDTQDTQYF.

Notes on this clone: Germline and genes: mouse. The CDR3 end is not reached by the read, which stops 1 residue before it; the germline J gene fills it in. The chain recombines TRBV13-2 with TRBJ1-4, with D perhaps matching TRBD1 (6 bases). This CDR3 is built from 13 residues. The ends were cut back, 6 bases at V and 2 bases at J, with 8 bases in the middle. From germline, CDR1 is NNHNN and CDR2 SYGAGS (reference sequence). CDR3 sequence reads: CASVGTSNERLFF. The sequenced CDR3 bases are TGTGCCAGCGTGGGGACATCCAACGAAAGATTATTT.

Worth noting for this clone: Genes and germline come from the mouse. The same CDR3 arises from other DNA sequences in this sample as well. The part of the CDR3 DNA that was read is TGTGCCAGCAGTGACAGGGGGTCCTATGAACAGTAC. Protein sequence: CASSDRGSYEQY. The entire CDR3 protein is CASSDRGSYEQYF. The gene calls are TRBV13-3 and TRBJ2-7; 7 bases map to TRBD1. Sequencing ends 1 residue short of the CDR3 end; the germline J gene provides the rest. The V and J ends lost 2 bases and 1 base, in that order; junction bases with no gene match: 0. The length of the CDR3 is 13 residues. Germline V gene sequence: CDR1 NNHDY, CDR2 SYVADS.

This clone was seen a single time. Mouse gene names and germline throughout. The CDR3 end lies 1 residue beyond the end of the read and is filled in from the germline J gene. This chain connects TRBV5 to TRBJ2-5; weak D call: TRBD2 (6 bases). Trimming removed 4 bases from V and 1 base from J, with 15 bases in between. The germline V gene has CDR1 LGHNA and CDR2 YNLKQL (reference sequence). The CDR3 has 16 amino acids. The CDR3 sequence: CASSPRGGKDQDTQYF. Incomplete CDR3 DNA: TGTGCCAGCAGCCCCCGCGGGGGGAAAGACCAAGACACCCAGTAC.

A note on this clone: Genes here carry mouse names. The read gets to within 1 residue of the CDR3 end, and the germline J gene fills in the rest. The chain joins TRBV19 to TRBJ1-1, with D unclear. CDR1 and CDR2 (germline): FNHDT, SITEND (reference sequence). Trimming took 1 base from V and 1 from J, leaving 2 bases between them. This CDR3 has 12 residues. Partial CDR3 DNA: TGTGCCAGCAGTATAAGGAACACAGAAGTCTTC. Translation: CASSIRNTEVF. The whole CDR3 protein reads CASSIRNTEVFF.

Details on this clone: Genes and germline are mouse. The CDR3 end falls 1 residue outside the read, so it is completed with the germline J gene. The chain couples TRBV13-2 to TRBJ1-4; tentative D call: TRBD1 (5 bases). CDR1 and CDR2 from the germline V gene are NNHNN and SYGAGS (reference sequence). The CDR3 runs to 16 residues. V shed 0 bases and J shed 0 bases, with 9 bases lying between them. The CDR3 DNA, read in part, is TGTGCCAGCGGTGATGCAAACAGGATTTCCAACGAAAGATTATTT. Protein: CASGDANRISNERLF. From start to end, the CDR3 is CASGDANRISNERLFF.

To note about this clone: Mouse gene names and germline throughout. This chain's CDR3 is CASSWDRQDTQYF. CDR3 DNA (partial): TGTGCCAGCAGTTGGGACAGGCAGGACACCCAGTAC. The chain employs TRBV19 and TRBJ2-5; 8 positions match TRBD1. The read falls 1 residue short of the CDR3 end, and the missing part is taken from the germline J gene. V lost 4 bases to trimming and J lost 6 bases; unmatched junction nucleotides: 4. The CDR3 has 13 amino acids. Germline V lookup: CDR1 FNHDT, CDR2 SITEND (reference sequence).

Comments on this clone: The listed genes are named as in mouse. The missing CDR3 end, 1 residue past where the read stops, is filled in from the germline J gene. The gene calls are TRBV4 and TRBJ2-5; 9 bases line up with TRBD2. CDR3 length: 14 amino acids. The V gene's germline CDR1 is LGHDT and CDR2 YNNKQL (reference sequence). V lost 4 bases to trimming and J lost 3 bases; unmatched junction nucleotides: 2. The CDR3 region is CASSSDWGQDTQYF. The sequenced part of the CDR3 DNA is TGTGCCAGCAGCTCGGACTGGGGTCAAGACACCCAGTAC.

Notes on this clone: Gene names and germline refer to mouse. The CDR3 end lies 1 residue beyond the end of the read and is filled in from the germline J gene. The chain recombines TRBV19 with TRBJ2-4; 7 nucleotides align to TRBD2. With V trimmed by 6 bases and J by 0 bases, 4 bases remained unmatched. This CDR3 has 14 residues. Per the germline V gene, CDR1 is FNHDT and CDR2 is SITEND (reference sequence). CDR3 sequence: CASMGGFSQNTLYF. The sequenced CDR3 bases are TGTGCCAGCATGGGGGGATTTAGTCAAAACACCTTGTAC.

Turning to this clone: The germline and genes are mouse ones. The read terminates 1 residue ahead of where the CDR3 ends, so the germline J gene completes it. V is TRBV13-2 and J is TRBJ1-2, with 9 bases fitting TRBD1. The CDR3 has 16 amino acids. V lost 3 bases, J lost 1 base, and 7 bases stayed unmatched. Germline V gene data show CDR1 as NNHNN and CDR2 as SYGAGS (reference sequence). The CDR3 DNA, read in part, is TGTGCCAGCGGTGTTCCACCGGGACAGGGAAACTCCGACTACACC. Its translation: CASGVPPGQGNSDYT. The whole CDR3 sequence is CASGVPPGQGNSDYTF.

This clone was seen a few times. Genes and germline are mouse. The read ends 1 residue before the CDR3 terminus; that terminus is restored from the germline J gene. This sequence joins TRBV13-2 and TRBJ2-7; the D is unclear. Germline CDR1 and CDR2: NNHNN and SYGAGS (reference sequence). V gave up 1 base and J gave up 9 bases, with 14 bases separating them. The CDR3 is 13 amino acids. CDR3 DNA, as far as it was read: TGTGCCAGCGGTGATAGGGCCCTCTACCGACAGTAC. Translating it yields CASGDRALYRQY. The full CDR3 protein is CASGDRALYRQYF.

A remark on this clone: Any gene name here is a mouse gene name. From the germline J gene comes the end of the CDR3, since the read stops 1 residue before it. This rearrangement joins TRBV13-1 to TRBJ1-5; 7 nucleotides agree with TRBD1. The CDR3 spans 14 residues. Germline V gene data show CDR1 as NSHNY and CDR2 as SYGAGN. The ends lost 2 bases at V and 3 bases at J; junction bases unmatched: 2. CDR3: CASSDGTANQAPLF. Incomplete CDR3 DNA: TGTGCCAGCAGTGACGGGACAGCCAACCAGGCTCCGCTT.

As for this clone: Gene names follow the mouse nomenclature. The read terminates 1 residue ahead of where the CDR3 ends, so the germline J gene completes it. J is TRBJ1-1 and V is TRBV29; perhaps TRBD1 as D (6 bases). Trimming pared 7 bases from V and 7 bases from J, leaving 13 bases between. This CDR3 spans 12 amino acids. Germline CDR1 and CDR2: MSHET and SYDVDS. CDR3 DNA (partial): TGTGCTAGCAACCTCCGGGACAAAGAAGTCTTC. As protein: CASNLRDKEVF. From start to end, the CDR3 is CASNLRDKEVFF.

Concerning this clone itself: The gene names here belong to mouse. The read comes to an end 1 residue before the CDR3 does, leaving the germline J gene to fill in the end. The chain joins TRBV1 to TRBJ1-2; D gene uncertain. This CDR3 comprises 13 residues. CDR1 is NSQYPW and CDR2 is LRSPGD in the germline V gene (reference sequence). Trimming took 0 bases from V and 3 from J, leaving 5 bases between them. CDR3 residues: CTCSADIYSDYTF. The CDR3 bases that were read are TGCACCTGCAGTGCAGACATTTACTCCGACTACACC.

This clone was picked up a small number of times. Gene names refer to mouse genes. The CDR3 end is not reached by the read, which stops 1 residue before it; the germline J gene fills it in. V gene TRBV29 combines with J gene TRBJ2-7; possible D gene TRBD1, 6 bases. Trimming removed 4 bases from V and 5 bases from J, with 6 bases in between. The V gene's germline CDR1 is MSHET and CDR2 SYDVDS. The CDR3 has 11 amino acids. The CDR3 bases that were read are TGTGCTAGCAGTTCAGGGGATGAACAGTAC. This sequence encodes CASSSGDEQY. The entire CDR3 protein is CASSSGDEQYF.

To note about this clone: Genes and germline are mouse. The sequence runs out 1 residue before the end of the CDR3; the remainder is reconstructed from the germline J gene. The genes are TRBV1 and TRBJ2-4, with TRBD2 identical over 10 bases. V lost 3 bases and J lost 0; bases outside the gene matches: 3. Germline V CDR1 and CDR2: NSQYPW, LRSPGD (reference sequence). The CDR3 runs 16 residues. CDR3 sequence reads: CTCSATGGRSQNTLYF. The DNA read from the CDR3 is TGCACCTGCAGTGCGACTGGGGGGCGTAGTCAAAACACCTTGTAC.